This T cell receptor beta chain came from a study of OX40 agonist ivuxolimab in advanced cancers. Across the whole study: Aged about 20 to 85 with a mean of roughly 63 years, they were around 85% male. Three patients had partial responses: one hepatocellular carcinoma, two cutaneous melanoma. Prior therapy, whether anti-PD-1, anti-PD-L1 or anti-CTLA-4, was allowed, and 35% to 40% had some.

Libraries were prepared by immunoSEQ multiplex PCR; TCRdb keeps only in-frame clonotypes and omits some of them. The sample holds tens of thousands of clones, roughly 85% seen once. Baseline was the first blood sampling point, followed by cycle 4 day 1 and cycle 7 day 1. V was clipped by 3 bases and J by 7 bases, with 15 bases between them. Germline CDR1 is MNHEY and CDR2 is SVGAGI. There are 14 residues in the CDR3. This chain connects TRBV6-5 to TRBJ1-2; possible D gene TRBD1, 5 bases. The input for sequencing was CD4+ or CD8+ T cells sorted from blood, taken in a trial of the OX40 agonist ivuxolimab. This clonotype was obtained from an adult with an advanced solid tumor such as melanoma, head and neck, liver or kidney cancer. The chain's CDR3 is CASSYARTSLGYTF. CDR3 nucleotide sequence: TGTGCCAGCAGTTATGCCCGGACATCTCTTGGCTACACCTTC.